These 21 T cell receptor beta chains came from one sample sequenced in a study of T cell responses to AZD1222 COVID-19 vaccine. Profiling relied on immunoSEQ multiplex PCR, and the TCRdb table lists in-frame clones only, not all of them. The sample contains tens of thousands of clones, 75% to 90% of which appear only once. The sample was peripheral blood, taken 28 days after the second AZD1222 dose. The receptors come from an adult who received the AZD1222 COVID-19 vaccine.

The chain joins TRBV7-6 to TRBJ1-2; the match to TRBD1 covers 8 bases. J gave up 4 bases and V 5 bases, and 9 bases lay outside the gene matches. The CDR3 loop spans 15 amino acids. Germline CDR1 SGHVS, CDR2 FNYEAQ. DNA of the CDR3: TGTGCCAGCAGCCTCATGCCCGACAGGGGCTATGGCTACACCTTC. Residues: CASSLMPDRGYGYTF.

This rearrangement joins TRBV11-2 to TRBJ2-7; TRBD1 agrees at 9 bases. The germline V gene has CDR1 SGHAT and CDR2 FQNNGV. J lost 9 bases, V lost 5 bases, and 14 bases had no gene match. The CDR3 sequence is 15 residues long. The CDR3 nucleotides read TGTGCCAGCAGCGCCGGGACAGGGACTTTCTATGGGCAGTACTTC. This encodes CASSAGTGTFYGQYF.

This clone was recorded once. The chain carries TRBV18 and TRBJ1-1; D remains unclear. The V end was cut by 3 bases, the J end by 0 bases, with 8 bases between. This CDR3 is 14 amino acids long. Per germline, CDR1 KGHSH and CDR2 LQKENI. CDR3 loop: CASSPGRMNTEAFF. As DNA, the CDR3 is TGTGCCAGCTCACCGGGTCGGATGAACACTGAAGCTTTCTTT.

This clone appeared once. The chain has TRBV19 and TRBJ2-7; D perhaps matches TRBD1 (5 bases). V lost 3 bases, J lost 2 bases, and 14 bases lay in between. Germline CDR1 and CDR2: LNHDA and SQIVND (reference sequence). The CDR3 is 15 amino acids. In nucleotides, the CDR3 is TGTGCCAGTAGTATTGAGGCAGGGCGGACCTACGAGCAGTACTTC. This encodes CASSIEAGRTYEQYF.

This clone is a singleton in its sample. The genes are TRBV7-9 and TRBJ2-1, with TRBD2 matching 11 bases. V shed 0 bases, J shed 8 bases, and the junction held 6 bases outside the gene matches. CDR1 is SEHNR and CDR2 is FQNEAQ in the germline V gene (reference sequence). This CDR3 is 16 amino acids long. CDR3 bases: TGTGCCAGCAGCTTAGCGCTTAGCGGGGGGGCGGATGAGCAGTTCTTC. Amino acid sequence: CASSLALSGGADEQFF.

This chain links TRBV11-3 with TRBJ2-5, with D hard to call. The CDR3 runs 15 residues. The V gene lost 5 bases and the J gene lost 1 base, with 14 bases spanning the gap. Per germline, CDR1 SGHNT and CDR2 YENEEA. CDR3 nucleotide sequence: TGTGCCAGCAGCCCTTTCAGCTACAGCCAAGAGACCCAGTACTTC. Amino acids: CASSPFSYSQETQYF.

This clone was found once. V is TRBV9 and J is TRBJ1-6; no firm D call. The germline V and J ends were trimmed by 4 bases and 10 bases, with 15 bases remaining between them. Germline assignment: CDR1 SGDLS and CDR2 YYNGEE. The CDR3 sequence is 14 residues long. As DNA, the CDR3 is TGTGCCAGCAGCCCCGACGGCGTAGGGTCACCCCTCCACTTT. Amino acids: CASSPDGVGSPLHF.

The rearrangement joins TRBV18 to TRBJ1-4; no reliable D call. The CDR3 spans 15 residues. From germline, CDR1 is KGHSH and CDR2 LQKENI. Trimming cost V 3 bases and J 0 bases, with 8 bases left between them. CDR3 sequence (DNA): TGTGCCAGCTCACCGCAACCAGCAACTAATGAAAAACTGTTTTTT. Amino acid sequence: CASSPQPATNEKLFF.

The rearrangement links TRBV7-9 to TRBJ2-1; D is possibly TRBD2 (5 bases). The V gene lost 5 bases and the J gene lost 4 bases, with 12 bases spanning the gap. The germline V gene encodes CDR1 SEHNR and CDR2 FQNEAQ (reference sequence). This CDR3 comprises 14 residues. The CDR3 is CASSLGGEYNEQFF. In DNA, the CDR3 is TGTGCCAGCAGCCTAGGAGGCGAGTACAATGAGCAGTTCTTC.

DNA for the CDR3: TGTGCCAGCAGCGTAGTACCTCCCTTAGCGGGGGGAAACACCGGGGAGCTGTTTTTT. This codes for CASSVVPPLAGGNTGELFF. The chain has TRBV9 and TRBJ2-2; 10 nucleotides match TRBD2. The CDR3 consists of 19 residues. Trimming took 0 bases from V and 2 from J; bases not matched to a gene: 10. Germline loops: CDR1 SGDLS, CDR2 YYNGEE.

The chain carries TRBV5-8 and TRBJ1-5, with TRBD1 identical over 7 bases. This CDR3 has 13 amino acids. Germline-derived CDR1 and CDR2 are SGHTS and YDEGEE. The junction had 2 bases not matched to a gene; V was cut back by 5 bases and J by 3 bases. The CDR3 coding sequence is TGTGCCAGCAGGGGACAGATCAATCAGCCCCAGCATTTT. Translating it yields CASRGQINQPQHF.

The chain joins TRBV12-3 or TRBV12-4 to TRBJ2-5; D not resolved. Deletions cut 1 base from V and 2 bases from J, with 5 bases between. CDR3 length: 13 amino acids. As DNA, the CDR3 is TGTGCCAGCAGTTTAGGACGGCAAGAGACCCAGTACTTC. Translated: CASSLGRQETQYF.

The gene calls are TRBV28 and TRBJ2-5, with D maybe TRBD1 (6 bases). The CDR3 spans 15 residues. The V gene lost 10 bases and the J gene lost 2 bases, with 20 bases spanning the gap. Germline V gives CDR1 MDHEN, CDR2 SYDVKM. For the CDR3, the DNA is TGTGCCACCGAAGCCCCGGGACACAATCAAGAGACCCAGTACTTC. It is translated as CATEAPGHNQETQYF. The complete variable domain, with remaining parts taken from reference TRBV28 and TRBJ2-5, reads DVKVTQSSRYLVKRTGEKVFLECVQDMDHENMFWYRQDPGLGLRLIYFSYDVKMKEKGDIPEGYSVSREKKERFSLILESASTNQTSMYLCATEAPGHNQETQYFGPGTRLLVL.

The chain joins TRBV5-8 to TRBJ2-3; TRBD1 or TRBD2 may be the D gene (5 bases each). The V gene lost 0 bases and the J gene lost 5 bases, with 13 bases spanning the gap. The CDR3 is 15 amino acids. Germline V lookup: CDR1 SGHTS, CDR2 YDEGEE. This chain's CDR3 is CASSLELIGGDTQYF. In DNA, the CDR3 is TGTGCCAGCAGCTTGGAGCTCATTGGGGGAGATACGCAGTATTTT.

The chain uses TRBV24-1 and TRBJ2-3; perhaps TRBD2 as D (6 bases). This CDR3 spans 13 amino acids. Germline values: CDR1 KGHDR, CDR2 SFDVKD. With 5 bases removed from V and 6 bases from J, the gap between germline ends came to 11 bases. The CDR3 loop is CATSVGGVDTQYF. The CDR3 DNA follows: TGTGCCACCAGTGTGGGAGGAGTGGATACGCAGTATTTT.

This clone was seen a handful of times. The gene calls are TRBV20-1 and TRBJ2-3; unclear D gene. Germline assignment: CDR1 DFQATT and CDR2 SNEGSKA (reference sequence). This CDR3 is built from 9 residues. The CDR3 nucleotides are TGCAGCGACGGCGATACGCAGTATTTT. It translates to CSDGDTQYF.

The chain has TRBV6-2 or TRBV6-3 and TRBJ1-5; 7 nucleotides align to TRBD1. The CDR3 sequence is 16 residues long. J was trimmed by 3 bases and V by 2 bases; bases with no gene match: 7. The germline V gene encodes CDR1 MNHEY and CDR2 SVGEGT. The DNA of the CDR3 is TGTGCCAGCAGTTACGTACCGGGACAGACCAATCAGCCCCAGCATTTT. It specifies CASSYVPGQTNQPQHF.

The V gene is TRBV6-5, the J gene TRBJ2-1; TRBD1 agrees at 8 bases. This CDR3 comprises 14 residues. Trimming removed 10 bases from V and 0 bases from J; junction bases left unmatched: 5. Germline CDR1 is MNHEY and CDR2 is SVGAGI. Here the CDR3 reads CATNRGDSYNEQFF. The DNA of the CDR3 is TGTGCCACCAACAGGGGGGACTCCTACAATGAGCAGTTCTTC.

The rearrangement joins TRBV2 to TRBJ1-2; weak D call: TRBD1 (6 bases). Germline lookup yields CDR1 SNHLY and CDR2 FYNNEI. CDR3 size: 14 residues. Trimming pared 6 bases from V and 3 bases from J, leaving 14 bases between. The CDR3 loop is CASRRGQGDYGYTF. The CDR3, as DNA: TGTGCCAGCAGGAGGGGACAAGGGGACTATGGCTACACCTTC.

The chain uses TRBV10-3 and TRBJ1-2; 8 bases fit TRBD1. There are 14 residues in the CDR3. Trimming removed 2 bases from V and 6 bases from J; junction bases left unmatched: 5. CDR1 is ENHRY and CDR2 is SYGVKD in the germline V gene. CDR3 amino acids: CAISETGGRDGYTF. CDR3 DNA sequence: TGTGCCATCAGTGAGACAGGGGGGCGCGATGGCTACACCTTC.

The chain employs TRBV27 and TRBJ1-4; TRBD1 matches 9 bases. V was pared by 6 bases and J by 0 bases, with 5 bases of the junction left unmatched. This CDR3 is 16 amino acids long. Per germline, CDR1 MNHEY and CDR2 SMNVEV (reference sequence). The CDR3 is CASRHTGGATNEKLFF. As DNA, the CDR3 is TGTGCCAGCAGACACACAGGGGGCGCAACTAATGAAAAACTGTTTTTT.